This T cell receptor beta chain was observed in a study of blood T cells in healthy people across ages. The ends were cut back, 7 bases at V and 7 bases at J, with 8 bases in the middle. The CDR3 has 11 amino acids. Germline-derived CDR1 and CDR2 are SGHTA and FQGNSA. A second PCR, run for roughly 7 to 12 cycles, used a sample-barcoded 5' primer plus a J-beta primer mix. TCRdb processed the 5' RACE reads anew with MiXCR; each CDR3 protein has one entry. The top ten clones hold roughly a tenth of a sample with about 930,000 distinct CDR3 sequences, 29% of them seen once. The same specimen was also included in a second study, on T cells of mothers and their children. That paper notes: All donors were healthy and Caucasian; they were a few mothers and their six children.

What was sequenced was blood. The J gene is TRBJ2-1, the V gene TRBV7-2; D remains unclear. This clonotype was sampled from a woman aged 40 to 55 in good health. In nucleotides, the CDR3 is TGTGCCAGCACTTTAGCAAATGAGCAGTTCTTC. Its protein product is CASTLANEQFF.